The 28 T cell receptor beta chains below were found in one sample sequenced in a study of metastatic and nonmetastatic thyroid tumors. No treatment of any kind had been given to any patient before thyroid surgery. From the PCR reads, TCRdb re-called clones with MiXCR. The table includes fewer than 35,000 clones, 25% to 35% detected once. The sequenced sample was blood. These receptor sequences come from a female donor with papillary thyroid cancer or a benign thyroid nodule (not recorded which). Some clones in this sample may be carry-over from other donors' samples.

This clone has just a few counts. CDR3: CASSGTLNTGELFF. The CDR3 DNA sequence: TGTGCCAGTTCTGGAACCCTGAACACCGGGGAGCTGTTTTTT. The chain couples TRBV19 to TRBJ2-2, with D hard to call. CDR1 is LNHDA and CDR2 is SQIVND in the germline V gene (reference sequence). The CDR3 runs to 14 residues. V shed 8 bases and J shed 1 base, with 11 bases lying between them.

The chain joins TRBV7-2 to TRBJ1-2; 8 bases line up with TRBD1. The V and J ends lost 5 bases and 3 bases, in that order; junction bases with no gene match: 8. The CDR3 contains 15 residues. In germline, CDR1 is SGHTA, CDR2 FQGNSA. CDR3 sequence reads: CASSPRTGTHYGYTF. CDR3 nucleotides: TGTGCCAGCAGCCCCCGGACAGGGACTCACTATGGCTACACCTTC.

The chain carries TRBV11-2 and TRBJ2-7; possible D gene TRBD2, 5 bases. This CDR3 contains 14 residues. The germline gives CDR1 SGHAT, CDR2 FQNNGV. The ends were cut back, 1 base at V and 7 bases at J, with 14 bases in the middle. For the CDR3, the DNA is TGTGCCAGCAGCTTAGTAGAGGGTATTGGAGAGCAGTACTTC. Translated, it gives CASSLVEGIGEQYF.

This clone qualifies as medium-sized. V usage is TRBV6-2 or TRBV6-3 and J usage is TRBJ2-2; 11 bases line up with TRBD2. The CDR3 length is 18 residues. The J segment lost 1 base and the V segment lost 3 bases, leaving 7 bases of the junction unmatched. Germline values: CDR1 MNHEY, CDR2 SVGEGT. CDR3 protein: CASSYWLAGGRNTGELFF. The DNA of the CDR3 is TGTGCCAGCAGTTATTGGCTAGCGGGAGGCCGGAACACCGGGGAGCTGTTTTTT.

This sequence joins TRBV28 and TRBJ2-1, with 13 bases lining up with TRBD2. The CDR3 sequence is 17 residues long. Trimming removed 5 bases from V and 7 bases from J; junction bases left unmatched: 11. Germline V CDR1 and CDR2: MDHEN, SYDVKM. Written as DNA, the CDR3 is TGTGCCAGCAGTCCCAAACCGGGACTAGCGGGAAGAAATGAGCAGTTCTTC. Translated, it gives CASSPKPGLAGRNEQFF.

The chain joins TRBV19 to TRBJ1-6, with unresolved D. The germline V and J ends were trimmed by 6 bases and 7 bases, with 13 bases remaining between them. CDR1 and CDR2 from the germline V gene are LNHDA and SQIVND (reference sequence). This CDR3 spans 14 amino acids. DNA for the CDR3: TGTGCCAGTAGCCTCCTCGTACCCAATTCACCCCTCCACTTT. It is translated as CASSLLVPNSPLHF.

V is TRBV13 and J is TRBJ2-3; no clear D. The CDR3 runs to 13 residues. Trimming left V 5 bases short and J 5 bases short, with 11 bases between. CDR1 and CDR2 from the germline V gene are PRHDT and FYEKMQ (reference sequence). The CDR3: CASSRPSVDTQYF. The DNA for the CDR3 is TGTGCCAGCAGCCGTCCCTCGGTAGATACGCAGTATTTT.

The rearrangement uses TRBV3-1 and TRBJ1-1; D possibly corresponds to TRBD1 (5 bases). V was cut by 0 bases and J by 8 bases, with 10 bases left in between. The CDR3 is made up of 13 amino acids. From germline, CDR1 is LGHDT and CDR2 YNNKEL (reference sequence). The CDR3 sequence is CASSQDLRGEAFF. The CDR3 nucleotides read TGTGCCAGCAGCCAAGATCTAAGGGGAGAAGCTTTCTTT.

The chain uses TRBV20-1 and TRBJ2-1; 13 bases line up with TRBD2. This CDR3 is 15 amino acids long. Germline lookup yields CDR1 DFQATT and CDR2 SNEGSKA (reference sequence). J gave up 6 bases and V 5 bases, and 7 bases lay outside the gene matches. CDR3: CSAAARLAGGNEQFF. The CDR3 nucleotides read TGCAGTGCTGCTGCCCGACTAGCGGGAGGCAATGAGCAGTTCTTC.

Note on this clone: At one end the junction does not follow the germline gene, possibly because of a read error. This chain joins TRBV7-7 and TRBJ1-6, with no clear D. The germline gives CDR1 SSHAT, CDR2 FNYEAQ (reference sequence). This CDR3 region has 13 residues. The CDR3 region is CASSLQSGSPLHF. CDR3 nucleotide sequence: TGTGCTAGCAGCTTACAAAGCGGATCACCCCTCCACTTT.

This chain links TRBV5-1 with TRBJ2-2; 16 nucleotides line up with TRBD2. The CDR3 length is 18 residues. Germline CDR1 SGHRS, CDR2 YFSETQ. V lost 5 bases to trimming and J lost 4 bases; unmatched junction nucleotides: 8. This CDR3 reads CASRQPGLAGGSTGELFF. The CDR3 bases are TGCGCCAGCAGGCAACCGGGACTAGCGGGAGGGAGCACCGGGGAGCTGTTTTTT. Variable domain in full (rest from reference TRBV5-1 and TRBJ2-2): KAGVTQTPRYLIKTRGQQVTLSCSPISGHRSVSWYQQTPGQGLQFLFEYFSETQRNKGNFPGRFSGRQFSNSRSEMNVSTLELGDSALYLCASRQPGLAGGSTGELFFGEGSRLTVL.

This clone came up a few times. The CDR3 region is CASSPPSGRVTGELFF. Written as DNA, the CDR3 is TGTGCCAGCAGTCCGCCCTCAGGGAGGGTAACCGGGGAGCTGTTTTTT. The chain employs TRBV27 and TRBJ2-2, with 7 positions matching TRBD2. V lost 5 bases, J lost 5 bases, and 11 bases stayed unmatched. CDR1 MNHEY and CDR2 SMNVEV come from the germline V gene (reference sequence). The CDR3 is 16 residues long.

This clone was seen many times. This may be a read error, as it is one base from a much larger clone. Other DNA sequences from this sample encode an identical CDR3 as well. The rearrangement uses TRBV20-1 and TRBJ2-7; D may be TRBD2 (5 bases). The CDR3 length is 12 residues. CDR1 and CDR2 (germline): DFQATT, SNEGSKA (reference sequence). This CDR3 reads CSARGSSPEQYF. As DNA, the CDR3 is TGCAGCGCTAGAGGGTCTAGCCCGGAGCAGTACTTC.

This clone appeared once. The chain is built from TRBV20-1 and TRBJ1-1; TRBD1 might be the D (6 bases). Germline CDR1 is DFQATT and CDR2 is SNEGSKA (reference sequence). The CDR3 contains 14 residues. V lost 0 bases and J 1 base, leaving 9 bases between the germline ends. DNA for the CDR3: TGCAGTGCTAGAGACCTGGACAGGAACACTGAAGCTTTCTTT. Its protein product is CSARDLDRNTEAFF.

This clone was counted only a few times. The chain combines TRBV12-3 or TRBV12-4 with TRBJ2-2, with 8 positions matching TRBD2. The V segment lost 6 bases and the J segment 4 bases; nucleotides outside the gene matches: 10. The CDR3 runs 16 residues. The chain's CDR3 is CASRSSPGGITGELFF. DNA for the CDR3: TGTGCCAGCAGGTCCTCCCCGGGGGGGATCACCGGGGAGCTGTTTTTT.

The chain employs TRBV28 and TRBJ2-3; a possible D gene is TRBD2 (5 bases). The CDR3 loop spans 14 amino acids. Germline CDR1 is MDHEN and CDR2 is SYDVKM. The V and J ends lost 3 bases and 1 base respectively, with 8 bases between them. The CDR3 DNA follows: TGTGCCAGCAGTTTTATTAGCGGCACAGATACGCAGTATTTT. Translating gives CASSFISGTDTQYF.

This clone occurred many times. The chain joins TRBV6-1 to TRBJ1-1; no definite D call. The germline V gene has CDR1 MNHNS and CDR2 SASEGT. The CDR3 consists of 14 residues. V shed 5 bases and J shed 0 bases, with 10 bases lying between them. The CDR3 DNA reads TGTGCCAGCAGTAGGTGGCAAATGAACACTGAAGCTTTCTTT. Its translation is CASSRWQMNTEAFF.

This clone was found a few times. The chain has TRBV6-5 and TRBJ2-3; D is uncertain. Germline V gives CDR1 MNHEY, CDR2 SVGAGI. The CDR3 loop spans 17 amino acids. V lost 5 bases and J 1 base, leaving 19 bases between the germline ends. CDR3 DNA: TGTGCCAGCAGTCCCCCCGATGGGCGGACCGGCACAGATACGCAGTATTTT. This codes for CASSPPDGRTGTDTQYF.

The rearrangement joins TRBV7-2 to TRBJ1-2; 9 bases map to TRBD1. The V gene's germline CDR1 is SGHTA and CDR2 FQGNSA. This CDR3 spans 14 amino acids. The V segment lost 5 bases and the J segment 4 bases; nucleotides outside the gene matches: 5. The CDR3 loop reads CASSMGQGSYGYTF. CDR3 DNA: TGTGCCAGCAGCATGGGACAGGGTAGCTATGGCTACACCTTC.

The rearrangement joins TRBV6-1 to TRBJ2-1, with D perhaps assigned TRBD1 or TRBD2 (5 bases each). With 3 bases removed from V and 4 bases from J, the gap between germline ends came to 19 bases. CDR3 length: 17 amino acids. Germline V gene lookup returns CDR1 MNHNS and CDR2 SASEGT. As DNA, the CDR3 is TGTGCCAGCAGTGAGGGGACGACTGCCTTTCAGTACAATGAGCAGTTCTTC. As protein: CASSEGTTAFQYNEQFF.

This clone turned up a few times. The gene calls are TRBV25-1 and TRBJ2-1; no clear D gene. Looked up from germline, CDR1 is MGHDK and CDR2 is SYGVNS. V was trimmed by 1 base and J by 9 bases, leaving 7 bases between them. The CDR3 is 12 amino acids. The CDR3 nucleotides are TGTGCCAGCAGTGAATCGGTAGGTGAGCAGTTCTTC. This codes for CASSESVGEQFF.

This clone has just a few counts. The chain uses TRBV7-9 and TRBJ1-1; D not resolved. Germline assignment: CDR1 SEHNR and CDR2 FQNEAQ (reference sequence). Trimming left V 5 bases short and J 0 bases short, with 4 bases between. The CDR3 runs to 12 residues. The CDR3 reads CASSPMNTEAFF. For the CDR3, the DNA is TGTGCCAGCAGCCCAATGAACACTGAAGCTTTCTTT.

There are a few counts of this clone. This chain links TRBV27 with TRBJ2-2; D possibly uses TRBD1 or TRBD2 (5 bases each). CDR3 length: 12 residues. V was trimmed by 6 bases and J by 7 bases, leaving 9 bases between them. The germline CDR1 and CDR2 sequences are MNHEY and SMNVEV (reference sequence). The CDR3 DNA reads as TGTGCCAGCAGGGGGGATAGCGGGGAGCTGTTTTTT. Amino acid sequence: CASRGDSGELFF.

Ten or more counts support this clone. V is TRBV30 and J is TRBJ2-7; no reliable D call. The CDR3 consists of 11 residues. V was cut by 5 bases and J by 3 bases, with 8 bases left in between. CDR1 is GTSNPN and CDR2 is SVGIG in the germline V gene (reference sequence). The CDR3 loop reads CAWATGYEQYF. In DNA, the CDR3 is TGTGCCTGGGCTACCGGCTACGAGCAGTACTTC.

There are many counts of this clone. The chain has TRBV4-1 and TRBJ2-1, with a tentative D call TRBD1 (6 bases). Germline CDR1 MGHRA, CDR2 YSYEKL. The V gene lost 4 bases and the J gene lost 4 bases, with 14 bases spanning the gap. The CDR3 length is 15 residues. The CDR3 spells CASSLSTGEYNEQFF. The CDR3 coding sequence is TGCGCCAGCAGCCTGTCGACAGGAGAATACAATGAGCAGTTCTTC.

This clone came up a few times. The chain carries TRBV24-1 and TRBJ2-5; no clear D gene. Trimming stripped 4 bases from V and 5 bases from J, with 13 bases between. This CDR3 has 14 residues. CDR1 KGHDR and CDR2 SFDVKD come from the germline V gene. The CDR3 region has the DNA TGTGCCACCAGTGAAGGTCAAATTGGGGAGACCCAGTACTTC. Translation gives CATSEGQIGETQYF.

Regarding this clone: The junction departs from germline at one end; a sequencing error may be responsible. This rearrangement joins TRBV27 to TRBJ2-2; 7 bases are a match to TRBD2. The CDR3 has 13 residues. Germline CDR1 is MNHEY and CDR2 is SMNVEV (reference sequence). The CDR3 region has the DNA TGTGCCAGAAGTTTATGGGAGGGCGGGGAGCTGTTTTTT. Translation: CARSLWEGGELFF.

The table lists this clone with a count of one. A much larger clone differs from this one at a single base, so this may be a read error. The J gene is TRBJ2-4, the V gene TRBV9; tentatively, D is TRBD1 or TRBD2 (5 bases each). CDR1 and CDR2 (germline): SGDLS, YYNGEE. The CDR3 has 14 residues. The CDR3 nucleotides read TGTGTCAGCAGCGTAGGGACCCGAGGAGACATTCAGTACTTC. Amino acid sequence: CVSSVGTRGDIQYF.